These 11 T cell receptor beta chains share one sample of origin, sequenced in a study of blood T cell repertoires in COVID-19. The repertoire was sequenced with immunoSEQ multiplex PCR; TCRdb's copy has only in-frame clones and lacks some. In the table there are a few hundred thousand clones, 70% to 90% of which are singletons. Sequenced material: PBMCs or T cells enriched from blood (not recorded which). All receptors derive from a woman in her forties or fifties who had recovered from COVID-19.

Note on this clone: Within the sample, other DNA sequences also encode this same CDR3. The chain uses TRBV4-2 and TRBJ1-2, with no clear D. CDR1 and CDR2 (germline): LGHNA, YNFKEQ. The CDR3 is 14 amino acids. The V end was cut by 0 bases, the J end by 3 bases, with 8 bases between. CDR3 region: CASSQDRVDYGYTF. The CDR3 bases are TGTGCCAGCAGCCAAGATCGGGTGGACTATGGCTACACCTTC.

The gene calls are TRBV10-3 and TRBJ2-1, with D possibly matching TRBD2 (6 bases). Germline CDR1 reads ENHRY; CDR2 reads SYGVKD. V lost 3 bases and J 4 bases, leaving 13 bases between the germline ends. The CDR3 is made up of 15 amino acids. The CDR3 sequence: CAISDLSSGYNEQFF. DNA for the CDR3: TGTGCCATCAGTGATCTTAGTAGCGGTTACAATGAGCAGTTCTTC.

The chain carries TRBV27 and TRBJ1-1; D possibly corresponds to TRBD1 (6 bases). The CDR3 has 12 amino acids. Per germline, CDR1 MNHEY and CDR2 SMNVEV (reference sequence). V lost 3 bases, J lost 9 bases, and 11 bases lay in between. This CDR3 reads CASSFLQGQAFF. CDR3 nucleotide sequence: TGTGCCAGCAGTTTTTTACAGGGACAAGCTTTCTTT.

V usage is TRBV24-1 and J usage is TRBJ1-6; maybe TRBD1 (6 bases). This CDR3 contains 15 residues. V was trimmed by 4 bases and J by 6 bases, leaving 12 bases between them. Germline CDR1 is KGHDR and CDR2 is SFDVKD. CDR3 nucleotides: TGTGCCACCAGTGACTACGGACAGAGTAATTCACCCCTCCACTTT. Its protein product is CATSDYGQSNSPLHF.

The V gene is TRBV6-5, the J gene TRBJ2-5; 9 bases are a match to TRBD2. The ends lost 0 bases at V and 5 bases at J; junction bases unmatched: 7. Germline CDR1 and CDR2: MNHEY and SVGAGI. The CDR3 totals 16 residues. CDR3 in DNA: TGTGCCAGCAGTTACTCCACCGGGACTAGCTGGGAGACCCAGTACTTC. This codes for CASSYSTGTSWETQYF.

The chain carries TRBV6-5 and TRBJ1-1; D gene ambiguous. Trimming took off 8 bases at V and 2 bases at J, with 15 bases between the two ends. Germline CDR1 MNHEY, CDR2 SVGAGI. The CDR3 contains 14 residues. In DNA, the CDR3 is TGTGCCAGCGGATCTCTCCCAGGAAACACTGAAGCTTTCTTT. Its translation: CASGSLPGNTEAFF.

The chain links TRBV5-1 to TRBJ2-1; TRBD2 is a possible D gene (6 bases). The length of the CDR3 is 13 residues. Germline V gene lookup returns CDR1 SGHRS and CDR2 YFSETQ. Deletions cut 1 base from V and 7 bases from J, with 9 bases between. The CDR3 sequence is CASSLLGGNEQFF. CDR3 coding DNA: TGCGCCAGCAGCTTGTTGGGGGGAAATGAGCAGTTCTTC.

V and J are TRBV9 and TRBJ2-5; possible D gene TRBD1, 6 bases. The V and J ends lost 4 bases and 5 bases respectively, with 15 bases between them. In germline, CDR1 is SGDLS, CDR2 YYNGEE. The CDR3 runs to 14 residues. Here the CDR3 reads CASSPTIQGETQYF. DNA for the CDR3: TGTGCCAGCAGCCCTACAATCCAGGGGGAGACCCAGTACTTC. Using reference TRBV9 and TRBJ2-5 for the parts outside the CDR3, the full variable domain is DSGVTQTPKHLITATGQRVTLRCSPRSGDLSVYWYQQSLDQGLQFLIQYYNGEERAKGNILERFSAQQFPDLHSELNLSSLELGDSALYFCASSPTIQGETQYFGPGTRLLVL.

The chain has TRBV2 and TRBJ2-5, with 11 bases that match TRBD1. Germline V gene lookup returns CDR1 SNHLY and CDR2 FYNNEI. The trim removed 6 bases at V and 3 bases at J, leaving 9 bases unmatched. The CDR3 totals 16 residues. The CDR3 region is CASRDPGQGDEETQYF. CDR3 in DNA: TGTGCCAGCAGAGACCCGGGACAGGGGGACGAAGAGACCCAGTACTTC.

The chain joins TRBV7-2 to TRBJ2-1; TRBD2 agrees at 7 bases. Germline V gene sequence: CDR1 SGHTA, CDR2 FQGNSA. The V gene end was trimmed by 0 bases and the J gene end by 5 bases; junction bases not matched to a gene: 1. This CDR3 has 14 amino acids. CDR3 protein: CASSLAAGDNEQFF. Here the CDR3 DNA reads TGTGCCAGCAGCTTAGCGGCGGGGGACAATGAGCAGTTCTTC.

This clone was found once. V gene TRBV2 combines with J gene TRBJ2-1; 10 bases are shared with TRBD2. The CDR3 sequence is 15 residues long. In germline, CDR1 is SNHLY, CDR2 FYNNEI. V was clipped by 6 bases and J by 5 bases; unmatched bases: 7. CDR3 coding DNA: TGTGCCAGCAGGGAATCTAGCGGGAGACACAATGAGCAGTTCTTC. Protein product: CASRESSGRHNEQFF. The whole variable domain, filled in from reference TRBV2 and TRBJ2-1, reads EPEVTQTPSHQVTQMGQEVILRCVPISNHLYFYWYRQILGQKVEFLVSFYNNEISEKSEIFDDQFSVERPDGSNFTLKIRSTKLEDSAMYFCASRESSGRHNEQFFGPGTRLTVL.